This T cell receptor beta chain was identified in a study of T cells expressing NK-cell markers. The study, taken as a whole, reports: A handful of donors showed these clonotypes also leading the CD3+CD56-NKG2C+ fraction.

About this clonotype: Antigen specificity is unknown.

Germline V gene sequence: CDR1 LGHDT, CDR2 YNNKEL (reference sequence). This CDR3 spans 14 amino acids. Each CDR3 protein gets one entry in TCRdb, which reprocessed the 5' RACE reads and gives no DNA. Recorded here are about 460,000 distinct CDR3 sequences; the top ten clones represent 1.4% to 1.5%. The TCR comes from a woman aged 45-60 years in good health. Sequenced material: blood T cells: a sorted CD56 or NKG2C T cell subset, CD4+ or CD8+ T cells, or bulk PBMC T cells (not recorded which). The chain links TRBV3-1 to TRBJ2-7; lacking DNA, the TRBD1 call made by TCRdb goes unchecked. The CDR3 sequence is CASSQEGRPYEQYF.